The 28 T cell receptor beta chains in this list originate from one sample, sequenced in a study of T-cell memory formation after mild COVID-19. TCRdb fed the 5' RACE reads into MiXCR, producing one record per CDR3 protein. The sample includes more than 150,000 distinct CDR3 sequences, 20% to 25% of them seen just once. The specimen was PBMCs or a T cell subset sorted from them (not recorded which). The source is an adult woman who had mild COVID-19 (a few samples of this study predate the infection). Cell type and time point are not known.

This clonotype has just a few counts. This sequence joins TRBV9 and TRBJ1-2; D possibly corresponds to TRBD1 (5 bases). The germline V and J ends were trimmed by 0 bases and 5 bases, with 8 bases remaining between them. The CDR3 runs to 13 residues. Germline V gives CDR1 SGDLS, CDR2 YYNGEE. DNA for the CDR3: TGTGCCAGCAGCGTAGGAGACAGATATGGCTACACCTTC. It codes for CASSVGDRYGYTF.

The chain uses TRBV4-1 and TRBJ2-1; perhaps TRBD1 as D (6 bases). Germline CDR1 and CDR2: MGHRA and YSYEKL. V shed 4 bases and J shed 3 bases, with 16 bases lying between them. CDR3 length: 16 residues. CDR3 amino acids: CASSPSSEGHYNEQFF. The CDR3 DNA reads TGCGCCAGCAGCCCCAGTAGTGAGGGACACTACAATGAGCAGTTCTTC.

The V call is TRBV5-1, the J call TRBJ2-3, with 9 bases fitting TRBD2. Trimming removed 5 bases from V and 2 bases from J; junction bases left unmatched: 6. Germline V gives CDR1 SGHRS, CDR2 YFSETQ. The CDR3 is 15 amino acids. The CDR3 here is CASSGKREATDTQYF. CDR3 coding DNA: TGCGCCAGCAGTGGGAAGCGGGAGGCCACAGATACGCAGTATTTT. The full variable domain, completed using reference TRBV5-1 and TRBJ2-3, is KAGVTQTPRYLIKTRGQQVTLSCSPISGHRSVSWYQQTPGQGLQFLFEYFSETQRNKGNFPGRFSGRQFSNSRSEMNVSTLELGDSALYLCASSGKREATDTQYFGPGTRLTVL.

J is TRBJ2-7 and V is TRBV12-3 or TRBV12-4, with D maybe TRBD2 (6 bases). V gave up 5 bases and J gave up 2 bases, with 16 bases separating them. The CDR3 runs 15 residues. Here the CDR3 reads CASSTQGLSPYEQYF. The CDR3 DNA sequence: TGTGCCAGCAGTACCCAGGGACTTTCTCCCTACGAGCAGTACTTC.

The chain is built from TRBV4-1 and TRBJ1-1, with D uncertain. The CDR3 covers 14 residues. Germline-derived CDR1 and CDR2 are MGHRA and YSYEKL. Trimming pared 0 bases from V and 1 base from J, leaving 6 bases between. CDR3 sequence: CASSQDLKNTEAFF. In DNA, the CDR3 is TGCGCCAGCAGCCAAGATCTTAAGAACACTGAAGCTTTCTTT.

V is TRBV7-9 and J is TRBJ1-4; D not certain. Trimming cost V 2 bases and J 8 bases, with 12 bases left between them. Germline V gives CDR1 SEHNR, CDR2 FQNEAQ (reference sequence). The CDR3 spans 14 residues. The CDR3 DNA reads as TGTGCCAGCAGCTTATCGGTGGGGTTGGAAAAACTGTTTTTT. This gives the protein CASSLSVGLEKLFF.

This clonotype appeared a few times. The chain has TRBV7-6 and TRBJ2-7; 7 bases are a match to TRBD1. Trimming removed 1 base from V and 3 bases from J; junction bases left unmatched: 3. This CDR3 contains 14 residues. Germline V gene lookup returns CDR1 SGHVS and CDR2 FNYEAQ. CDR3 region: CASSLGDSLYEQYF. CDR3 bases: TGTGCCAGCAGCTTAGGGGACAGCCTCTACGAGCAGTACTTC.

This clonotype appeared a few times. The rearrangement uses TRBV6-5 and TRBJ2-7; possibly TRBD1 for D (6 bases). The CDR3 has 16 residues. The germline V gene encodes CDR1 MNHEY and CDR2 SVGAGI. V lost 4 bases and J lost 4, with 20 bases in between. The CDR3 spells CASSFGQSGLVYEQYF. CDR3 in DNA: TGTGCCAGCAGTTTCGGACAGTCCGGGCTGGTTTACGAGCAGTACTTC.

Only a few counts were recorded for this clonotype. The J gene is TRBJ1-1, the V gene TRBV3-1; TRBD1 might be the D (5 bases). Germline V gives CDR1 LGHDT, CDR2 YNNKEL (reference sequence). This CDR3 has 17 residues. CDR3 residues: CAVGGASGVLFSPEAFF. The CDR3 nucleotides are TGTGCTGTTGGAGGGGCCAGTGGGGTCCTCTTTAGCCCTGAAGCTTTCTTT.

The V gene is TRBV12-5, the J gene TRBJ1-1, with D unclear. Per germline, CDR1 LGHNT and CDR2 FRNRAP. The ends were cut back, 0 bases at V and 3 bases at J, with 8 bases in the middle. The CDR3 runs to 14 residues. CDR3 amino acids: CASGLVGGHTEAFF. Written as DNA, the CDR3 is TGTGCTAGTGGTTTGGTAGGAGGACACACTGAAGCTTTCTTT.

The V gene is TRBV3-1, the J gene TRBJ2-7; D is tentatively TRBD1 or TRBD2 (5 bases each). Trimming removed 2 bases at V and 4 bases at J, with 12 bases between. Germline lookup yields CDR1 LGHDT and CDR2 YNNKEL (reference sequence). This CDR3 contains 14 residues. CDR3 DNA sequence: TGTGCCAGCAGCCAAATCGGGACCGAGTACGAGCAGTACTTC. This sequence encodes CASSQIGTEYEQYF.

The V gene is TRBV6-6, the J gene TRBJ1-3; D call uncertain. V lost 0 bases and J lost 4, with 13 bases in between. Per the germline V gene, CDR1 is MNHNY and CDR2 is SVGAGI (reference sequence). There are 16 residues in the CDR3. The CDR3 is CASSYSGYRAGNTIYF. The CDR3 nucleotides read TGTGCCAGCAGTTACTCGGGGTACAGAGCGGGAAACACCATATATTTT.

A few counts support this clonotype. V usage is TRBV6-2 or TRBV6-3 and J usage is TRBJ1-5; TRBD1 matches at 7 bases. CDR1 MNHEY and CDR2 SVGEGT come from the germline V gene. V lost 6 bases and J lost 4; bases outside the gene matches: 6. This CDR3 contains 14 residues. CDR3 sequence reads: CASSEGAWNQPQHF. For the CDR3, the DNA is TGTGCCAGCAGCGAGGGGGCTTGGAATCAGCCCCAGCATTTT.

This clonotype occurred a few times. This chain joins TRBV20-1 and TRBJ2-7, with 7 bases matching TRBD1. The CDR3 consists of 18 residues. V trimming: 6 bases; J trimming: 0 bases; junction bases outside the gene matches: 20. From germline, CDR1 is DFQATT and CDR2 SNEGSKA (reference sequence). The CDR3 nucleotides read TGCAGTGCAACGAAAACCGGGACAGTCTACCCTAGCTCCTACGAGCAGTACTTC. Translating it yields CSATKTGTVYPSSYEQYF.

The chain joins TRBV19 to TRBJ1-3; a possible D gene is TRBD1 (6 bases). CDR1 and CDR2 (germline): LNHDA, SQIVND (reference sequence). V was trimmed by 3 bases and J by 0 bases, leaving 12 bases between them. CDR3 length equals 16 residues. The CDR3 nucleotides read TGTGCCAGTAGTATTACAGGGATGAGCTCTGGAAACACCATATATTTT. It yields the protein CASSITGMSSGNTIYF.

This clonotype was picked up a small number of times. This chain uses TRBV7-2 with TRBJ2-3, with 11 bases matching TRBD2. The germline V gene encodes CDR1 SGHTA and CDR2 FQGNSA. The CDR3 extends over 17 amino acids. The ends lost 4 bases at V and 5 bases at J; junction bases unmatched: 11. CDR3 nucleotides: TGTGCCAGCAGCTCCATAGCGGGAGGGGCCTTCGGAGATACGCAGTATTTT. It encodes CASSSIAGGAFGDTQYF. The entire variable domain, with the rest obtained from reference TRBV7-2 and TRBJ2-3, is as follows: GAGVSQSPSNKVTEKGKDVELRCDPISGHTALYWYRQSLGQGLEFLIYFQGNSAPDKSGLPSDRFSAERTGGSVSTLTIQRTQQEDSAVYLCASSSIAGGAFGDTQYFGPGTRLTVL.

Comment on this clonotype: The junction departs from germline at one end; a sequencing error may be responsible. The rearrangement links TRBV12-3 or TRBV12-4 to TRBJ2-2, with TRBD2 matching over 8 bases. There are 16 residues in the CDR3. The CDR3 spells CASSFEREMDTGELFF. The CDR3 DNA follows: TGTGCCAGCAGTTTCGAGCGGGAGATGGACACCGGGGAGCTTTTTTTT.

This clonotype was counted only a few times. The chain employs TRBV12-3 or TRBV12-4 and TRBJ2-1, with TRBD2 as a possible D gene (6 bases). This CDR3 is 12 amino acids long. The ends were cut back, 8 bases at V and 6 bases at J, with 11 bases in the middle. The chain's CDR3 is CASRDFPNEQFF. The DNA of the CDR3 is TGTGCCAGCCGGGACTTCCCCAATGAGCAGTTCTTC.

This clonotype was picked up a small number of times. This chain joins TRBV7-9 and TRBJ2-4; the D is unclear. V was cut by 1 base and J by 8 bases, with 12 bases left in between. The length of the CDR3 is 14 residues. Germline values: CDR1 SEHNR, CDR2 FQNEAQ (reference sequence). CDR3 DNA: TGTGCCAGCAGCTTAGAAGGTCGCGATGACATTCAGTACTTC. It specifies CASSLEGRDDIQYF.

J is TRBJ2-3 and V is TRBV12-3 or TRBV12-4, with TRBD1 identical over 9 bases. V shed 5 bases and J 3 bases; nucleotides not matched to a gene: 6. This CDR3 spans 15 amino acids. The CDR3 DNA follows: TGTGCCAGCAGTACCCGGACAGGGGCTACAGATACGCAGTATTTT. It yields the protein CASSTRTGATDTQYF.

This rearrangement joins TRBV6-4 to TRBJ2-2; D remains ambiguous. V lost 0 bases to trimming and J lost 1 base, with 6 bases between them. The germline V gene has CDR1 MRHNA and CDR2 SNTAGT. CDR3 length equals 15 residues. CDR3 sequence reads: CASSDSKQNTGELFF. DNA of the CDR3: TGTGCCAGCAGTGACTCGAAACAGAACACCGGGGAGCTGTTTTTT.

The rearrangement joins TRBV18 to TRBJ1-1; the match to TRBD1 covers 7 bases. J was trimmed by 4 bases and V by 3 bases; bases with no gene match: 14. The CDR3 consists of 17 residues. Germline V gene lookup returns CDR1 KGHSH and CDR2 LQKENI. CDR3: CASSPLRADRAGTEAFF. Here the CDR3 DNA reads TGTGCCAGCTCACCCCTTAGAGCCGACAGGGCCGGCACTGAAGCTTTCTTT.

V gene TRBV7-9 combines with J gene TRBJ1-2; no clear D gene. Deletions cut 5 bases from V and 5 bases from J, with 6 bases between. Germline values: CDR1 SEHNR, CDR2 FQNEAQ (reference sequence). This CDR3 comprises 11 residues. The CDR3 DNA is TGTGCCAGCAGCGGCCGGTATGGCTACACCTTC. Translating it yields CASSGRYGYTF.

The chain joins TRBV7-9 to TRBJ2-3; the match to TRBD2 covers 12 bases. Trimming cost V 4 bases and J 2 bases; bases outside gene matches: 4. This CDR3 comprises 16 residues. Germline V gives CDR1 SEHNR, CDR2 FQNEAQ (reference sequence). The CDR3 region is CASSSTSGGFTDTQYF. CDR3 nucleotides: TGTGCCAGCAGCTCGACTAGCGGGGGATTCACAGATACGCAGTATTTT.

The chain links TRBV29-1 to TRBJ1-2; D unclear. The CDR3 runs 11 residues. CDR1 is SQVTM and CDR2 is ANQGSEA in the germline V gene. Trimming shortened V by 7 bases and J by 4 bases, and 10 bases separated the two germline ends. CDR3 amino acids: CSGQSLYGYTF. CDR3 in DNA: TGCAGCGGCCAGAGCCTCTATGGCTACACCTTC. Full variable domain (remainder filled in from reference TRBV29-1 and TRBJ1-2): SAVISQKPSRDICQRGTSLTIQCQVDSQVTMMFWYRQQPGQSLTLIATANQGSEATYESGFVIDKFPISRPNLTFSTLTVSNMSPEDSSIYLCSGQSLYGYTFGSGTRLTVV.

This clonotype was seen more than once but under ten times. The rearrangement joins TRBV9 to TRBJ2-7; the D gene could be TRBD1 or TRBD2 (5 bases each). Germline-derived CDR1 and CDR2 are SGDLS and YYNGEE. The CDR3 has 14 residues. V dropped 4 bases and J dropped 0 bases, with 11 bases sitting between them. CDR3 amino acids: CASSPGAASYEQYF. The CDR3 DNA reads as TGTGCCAGCAGCCCCGGGGCGGCCTCCTACGAGCAGTACTTC.

J is TRBJ2-2 and V is TRBV9, with D unresolved. The ends were cut back, 3 bases at V and 4 bases at J, with 13 bases in the middle. Germline V gene sequence: CDR1 SGDLS, CDR2 YYNGEE. The CDR3 length is 15 residues. The CDR3 loop is CASSEARAPTGELFF. Written as DNA, the CDR3 is TGTGCCAGCAGCGAGGCCCGGGCCCCCACCGGGGAGCTGTTTTTT.

The rearrangement uses TRBV5-6 and TRBJ2-1; unclear D gene. Germline V gene data show CDR1 as SGHDT and CDR2 as YYEEEE. This CDR3 is built from 13 residues. Trimming shortened V by 4 bases and J by 8 bases, and 13 bases separated the two germline ends. Here the CDR3 DNA reads TGTGCCAGCAGCAGCCGTTTGTGGCATGAGCAGTTCTTC. Translated: CASSSRLWHEQFF.